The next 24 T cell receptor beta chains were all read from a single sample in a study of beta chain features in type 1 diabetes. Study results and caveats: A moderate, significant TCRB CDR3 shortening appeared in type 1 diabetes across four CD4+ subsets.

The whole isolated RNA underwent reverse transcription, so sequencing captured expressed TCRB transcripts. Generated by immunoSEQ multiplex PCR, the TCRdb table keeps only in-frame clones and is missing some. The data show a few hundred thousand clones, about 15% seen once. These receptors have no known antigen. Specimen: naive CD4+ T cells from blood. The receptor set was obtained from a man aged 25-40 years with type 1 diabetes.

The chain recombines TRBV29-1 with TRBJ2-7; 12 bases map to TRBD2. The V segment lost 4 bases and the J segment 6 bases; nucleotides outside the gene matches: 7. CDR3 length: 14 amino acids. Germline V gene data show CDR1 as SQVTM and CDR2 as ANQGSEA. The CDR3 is CSVARLAGDGEQYF. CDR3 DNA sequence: TGCAGCGTTGCTCGACTAGCGGGAGATGGCGAGCAGTACTTC.

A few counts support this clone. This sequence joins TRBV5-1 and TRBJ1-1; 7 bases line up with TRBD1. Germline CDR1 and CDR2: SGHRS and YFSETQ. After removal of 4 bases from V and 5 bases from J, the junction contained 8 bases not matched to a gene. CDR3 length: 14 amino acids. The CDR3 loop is CASSPGGSKTEAFF. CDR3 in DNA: TGCGCCAGCAGCCCAGGGGGGAGTAAGACTGAAGCTTTCTTT.

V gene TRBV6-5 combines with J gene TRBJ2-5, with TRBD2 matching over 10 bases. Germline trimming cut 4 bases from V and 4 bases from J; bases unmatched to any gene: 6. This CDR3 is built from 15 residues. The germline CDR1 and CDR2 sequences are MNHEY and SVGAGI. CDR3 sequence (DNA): TGTGCCAGCAGTTTAGCGGGAGGAGGGTTAGAGACCCAGTACTTC. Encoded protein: CASSLAGGGLETQYF.

This CDR3 reads CASTNAQGKSYGYTF. For the CDR3, the DNA is TGTGCCAGTACTAATGCACAGGGAAAGAGCTATGGCTACACCTTC. The rearrangement joins TRBV19 to TRBJ1-2; maybe TRBD1 (6 bases). Trimming took 7 bases from V and 4 from J, leaving 19 bases between them. The CDR3 runs to 15 residues. Germline CDR1 is LNHDA and CDR2 is SQIVND (reference sequence).

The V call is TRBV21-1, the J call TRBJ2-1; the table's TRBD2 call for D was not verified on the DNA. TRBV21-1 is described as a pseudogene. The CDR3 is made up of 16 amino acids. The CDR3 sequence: CASSPPYSHSYNEQFF. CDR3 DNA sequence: TGTGCCAGCTCCCCACCCTATTCGCACTCCTACAATGAGCAGTTCTTC.

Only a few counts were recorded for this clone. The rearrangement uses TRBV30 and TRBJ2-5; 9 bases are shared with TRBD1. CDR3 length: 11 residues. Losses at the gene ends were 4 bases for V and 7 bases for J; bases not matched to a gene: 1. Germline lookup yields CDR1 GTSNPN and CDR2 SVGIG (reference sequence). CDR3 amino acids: CAWMTGGTQYF. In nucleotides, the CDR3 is TGTGCCTGGATGACAGGGGGGACCCAGTACTTC.

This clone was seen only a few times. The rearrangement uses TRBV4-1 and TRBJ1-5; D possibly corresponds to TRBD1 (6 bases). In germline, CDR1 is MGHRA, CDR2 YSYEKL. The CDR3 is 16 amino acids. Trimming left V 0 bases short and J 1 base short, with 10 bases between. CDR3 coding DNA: TGCGCCAGCAGCCAAGAAACAGGGCCGAGCAATCAGCCCCAGCATTTT. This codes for CASSQETGPSNQPQHF.

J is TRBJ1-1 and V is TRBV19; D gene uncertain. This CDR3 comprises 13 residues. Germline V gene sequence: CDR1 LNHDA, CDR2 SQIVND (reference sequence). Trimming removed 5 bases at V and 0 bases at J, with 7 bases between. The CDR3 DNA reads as TGTGCCAGTAGTCTCATAGTGAACACTGAAGCTTTCTTT. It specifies CASSLIVNTEAFF.

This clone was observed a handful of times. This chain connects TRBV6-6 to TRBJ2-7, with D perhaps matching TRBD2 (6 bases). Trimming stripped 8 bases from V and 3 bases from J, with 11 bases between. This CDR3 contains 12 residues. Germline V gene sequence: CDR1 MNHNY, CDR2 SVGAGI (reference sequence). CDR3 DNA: TGTGCCAGCGGGACTGGGGGCTACGAGCAGTACTTC. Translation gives CASGTGGYEQYF.

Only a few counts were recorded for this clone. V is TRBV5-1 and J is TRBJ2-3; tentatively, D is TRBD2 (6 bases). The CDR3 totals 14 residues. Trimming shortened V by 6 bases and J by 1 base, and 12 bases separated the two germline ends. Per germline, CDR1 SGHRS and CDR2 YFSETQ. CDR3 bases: TGCGCCAGCAAGGGAACGGGGGGCACAGATACGCAGTATTTT. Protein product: CASKGTGGTDTQYF.

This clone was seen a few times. Here the CDR3 reads CASSLALGAPNTGELFF. CDR3 DNA: TGCGCCAGCAGCTTGGCTTTGGGGGCACCGAACACCGGGGAGCTGTTTTTT. The rearrangement uses TRBV5-1 and TRBJ2-2; a possible D gene is TRBD1 (6 bases). Germline V lookup: CDR1 SGHRS, CDR2 YFSETQ. V gave up 0 bases and J gave up 0 bases, with 12 bases separating them. The CDR3 spans 17 residues.

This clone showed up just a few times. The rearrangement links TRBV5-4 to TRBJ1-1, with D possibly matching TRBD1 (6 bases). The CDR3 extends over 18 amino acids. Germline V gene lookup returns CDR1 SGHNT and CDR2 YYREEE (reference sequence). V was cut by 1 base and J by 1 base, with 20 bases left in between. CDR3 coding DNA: TGTGCCAGCAGCTTGATTAAGGGGGTGACCTTCAAGAACACTGAAGCTTTCTTT. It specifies CASSLIKGVTFKNTEAFF.

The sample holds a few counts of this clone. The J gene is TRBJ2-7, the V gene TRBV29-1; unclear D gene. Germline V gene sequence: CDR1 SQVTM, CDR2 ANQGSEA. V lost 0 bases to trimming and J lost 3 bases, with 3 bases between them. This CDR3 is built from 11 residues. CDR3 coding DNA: TGCAGCGTTGAAGATCGCTACGAGCAGTACTTC. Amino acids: CSVEDRYEQYF.

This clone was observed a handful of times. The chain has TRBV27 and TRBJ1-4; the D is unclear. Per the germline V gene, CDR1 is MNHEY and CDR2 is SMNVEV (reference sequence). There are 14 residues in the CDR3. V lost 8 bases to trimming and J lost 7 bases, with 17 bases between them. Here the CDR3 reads CASGYRRPPEKLFF. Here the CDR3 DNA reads TGTGCCAGCGGTTATAGGCGGCCCCCTGAAAAACTGTTTTTT.

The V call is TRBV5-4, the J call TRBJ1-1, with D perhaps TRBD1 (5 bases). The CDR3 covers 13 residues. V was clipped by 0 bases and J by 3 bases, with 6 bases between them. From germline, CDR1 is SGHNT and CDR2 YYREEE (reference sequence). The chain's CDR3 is CASSLGQYTEAFF. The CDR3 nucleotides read TGTGCCAGCAGCTTGGGACAGTACACTGAAGCTTTCTTT.

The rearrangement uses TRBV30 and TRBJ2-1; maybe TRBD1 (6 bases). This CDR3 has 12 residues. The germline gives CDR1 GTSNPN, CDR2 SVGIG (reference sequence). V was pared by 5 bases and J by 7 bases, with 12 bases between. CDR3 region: CAWDRYSNEQFF. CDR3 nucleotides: TGTGCCTGGGACAGGTATAGTAATGAGCAGTTCTTC.

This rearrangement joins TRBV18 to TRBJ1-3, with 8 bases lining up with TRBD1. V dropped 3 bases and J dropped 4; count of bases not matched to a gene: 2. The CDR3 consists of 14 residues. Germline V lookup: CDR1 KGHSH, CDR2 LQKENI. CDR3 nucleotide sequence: TGTGCCAGCTCACCCGACAGGGGAGGAAACACCATATATTTT. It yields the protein CASSPDRGGNTIYF.

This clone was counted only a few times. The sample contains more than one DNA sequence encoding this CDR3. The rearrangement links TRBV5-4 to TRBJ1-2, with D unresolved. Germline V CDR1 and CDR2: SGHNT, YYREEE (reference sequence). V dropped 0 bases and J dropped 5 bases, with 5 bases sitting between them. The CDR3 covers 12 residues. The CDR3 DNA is TGTGCCAGCAGCTTGGACGGTTATGGCTACACCTTC. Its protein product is CASSLDGYGYTF.

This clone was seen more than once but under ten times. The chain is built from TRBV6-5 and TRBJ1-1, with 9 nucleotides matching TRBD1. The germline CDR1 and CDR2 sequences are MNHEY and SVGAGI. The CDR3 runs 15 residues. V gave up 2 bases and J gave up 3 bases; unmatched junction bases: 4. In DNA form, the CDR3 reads TGTGCCAGCAGTTACGGGACAGGGCGGGACACTGAAGCTTTCTTT. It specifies CASSYGTGRDTEAFF.

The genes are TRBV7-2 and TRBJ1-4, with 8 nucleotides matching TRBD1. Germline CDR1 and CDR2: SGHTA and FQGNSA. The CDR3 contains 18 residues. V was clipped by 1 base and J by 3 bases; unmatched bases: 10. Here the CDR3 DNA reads TGTGCCAGCAGCTTAGTAGGACAGGGAGCCTATTCTAATGAAAAACTGTTTTTT. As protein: CASSLVGQGAYSNEKLFF.

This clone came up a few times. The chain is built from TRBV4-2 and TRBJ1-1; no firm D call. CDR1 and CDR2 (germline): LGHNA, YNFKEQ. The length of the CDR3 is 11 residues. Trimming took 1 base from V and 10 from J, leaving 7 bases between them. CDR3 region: CASSQGSGAFF. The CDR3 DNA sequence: TGTGCCAGCAGCCAAGGCTCAGGAGCTTTCTTT.

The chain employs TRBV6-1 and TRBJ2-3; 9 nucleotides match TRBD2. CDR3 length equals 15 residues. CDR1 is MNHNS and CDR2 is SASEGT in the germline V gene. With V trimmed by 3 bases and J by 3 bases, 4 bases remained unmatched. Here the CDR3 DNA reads TGTGCCAGCAGTGAGCGGGGGGGCAGGACAGATACGCAGTATTTT. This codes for CASSERGGRTDTQYF.

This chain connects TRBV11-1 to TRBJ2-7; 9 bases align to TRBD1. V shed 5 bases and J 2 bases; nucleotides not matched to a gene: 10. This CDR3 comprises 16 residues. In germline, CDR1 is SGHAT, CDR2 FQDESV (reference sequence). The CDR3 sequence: CASSQGRGQGPYEQYF. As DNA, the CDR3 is TGTGCCAGCAGCCAGGGGAGGGGACAGGGACCCTACGAGCAGTACTTC.

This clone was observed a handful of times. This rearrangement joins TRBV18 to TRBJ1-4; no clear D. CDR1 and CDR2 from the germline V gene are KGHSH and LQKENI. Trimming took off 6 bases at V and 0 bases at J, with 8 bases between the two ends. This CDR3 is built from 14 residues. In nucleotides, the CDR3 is TGTGCCAGCTCCCAGGTTGCAACTAATGAAAAACTGTTTTTT. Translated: CASSQVATNEKLFF.